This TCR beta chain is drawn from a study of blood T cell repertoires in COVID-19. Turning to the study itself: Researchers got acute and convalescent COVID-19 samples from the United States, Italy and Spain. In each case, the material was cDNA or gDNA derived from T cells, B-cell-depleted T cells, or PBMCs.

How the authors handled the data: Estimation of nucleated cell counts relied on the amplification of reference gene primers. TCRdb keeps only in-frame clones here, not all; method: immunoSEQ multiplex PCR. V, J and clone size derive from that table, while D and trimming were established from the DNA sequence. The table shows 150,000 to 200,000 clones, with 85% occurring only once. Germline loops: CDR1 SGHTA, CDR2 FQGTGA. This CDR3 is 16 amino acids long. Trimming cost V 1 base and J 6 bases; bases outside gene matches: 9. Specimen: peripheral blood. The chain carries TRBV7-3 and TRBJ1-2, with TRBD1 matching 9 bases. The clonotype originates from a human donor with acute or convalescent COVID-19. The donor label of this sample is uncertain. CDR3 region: CASSLIYSDRGDGYTF. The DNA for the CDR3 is TGTGCCAGCAGCTTAATTTACTCGGACAGGGGAGATGGCTACACCTTC. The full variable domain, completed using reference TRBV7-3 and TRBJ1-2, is GAGVSQTPSNKVTEKGKYVELRCDPISGHTALYWYRQSLGQGPEFLIYFQGTGAADDSGLPNDRFFAVRPEGSVSTLKIQRTERGDSAVYLCASSLIYSDRGDGYTFGSGTRLTVV.